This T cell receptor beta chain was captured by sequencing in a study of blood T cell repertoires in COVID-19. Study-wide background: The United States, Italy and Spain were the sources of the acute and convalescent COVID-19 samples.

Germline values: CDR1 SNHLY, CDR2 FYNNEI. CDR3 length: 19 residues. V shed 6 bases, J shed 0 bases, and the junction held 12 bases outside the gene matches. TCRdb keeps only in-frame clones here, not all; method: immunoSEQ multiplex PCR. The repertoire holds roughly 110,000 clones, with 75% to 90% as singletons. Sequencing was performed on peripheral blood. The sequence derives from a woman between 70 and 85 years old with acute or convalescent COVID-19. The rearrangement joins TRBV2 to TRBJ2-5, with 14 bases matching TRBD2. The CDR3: CASRGSGLAGGQYQETQYF. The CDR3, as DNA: TGTGCCAGCAGGGGCTCCGGACTAGCGGGGGGCCAGTACCAAGAGACCCAGTACTTC. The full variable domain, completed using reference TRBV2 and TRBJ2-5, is EPEVTQTPSHQVTQMGQEVILRCVPISNHLYFYWYRQILGQKVEFLVSFYNNEISEKSEIFDDQFSVERPDGSNFTLKIRSTKLEDSAMYFCASRGSGLAGGQYQETQYFGPGTRLLVL.